This T cell receptor (beta chain) emerged from a study of cytomegalovirus exposure and HLA in healthy donors. The wider study: A prior analysis found about 110 million unique TCR beta sequences from approximately 190 million T cells.

Study findings and constraints: Excluded were some V segments that proved indistinguishable, including TRBV6-2 and TRBV6-3. Reported performance of the classifier showed diagnosis of cytomegalovirus status with high specificity and sensitivity. An analysis that came later showed most CMV-associated TCR beta chains appearing HLA-restricted.

V lost 4 bases to trimming and J lost 0 bases; unmatched junction nucleotides: 6. The CDR3 totals 16 residues. The germline gives CDR1 MNHNS, CDR2 SASEGT. This clone has more than one count but fewer than ten. What it recognizes is unknown. PCR used 60 Vbeta primers and 13 Jbeta primers. Generated by immunoSEQ multiplex PCR, the TCRdb table keeps only in-frame clones and is missing some. The profile shows 150,000 to 200,000 clones, roughly 70% of them singletons. This sequence originates from a young man in good health and CMV-seropositive. Sequencing used PBMCs. The V and J genes are TRBV6-1 and TRBJ1-5; 7 nucleotides align to TRBD1. CDR3 nucleotide sequence: TGTGCCAGCAGTGCCAGACAGGGACATAGCAATCAGCCCCAGCATTTT. It codes for CASSARQGHSNQPQHF.